A selection of T cell receptor beta chains follows, all from one sample in a study of shared clonotypes between healthy human individuals. The data were produced by immunoSEQ multiplex PCR, yet TCRdb's version contains in-frame clones alone and is incomplete. The profile shows about 660,000 clones, under 80% of them singletons. Sequences were obtained from memory CD4+ T cells sorted from blood. Every receptor here comes from a woman aged 25 to 39 in good health. Each CDR3 is given without its conserved first and last residue. Each record gives: V gene, CDR3 protein.

TRBV28,ASRAGPKTSGRPWEYNEQF
TRBV14,ASSPDNSYEQY
TRBV7-9,ANLGFNQPQH
TRBV6-5,ASLAGGFSGEQF
TRBV15,ATSRDGAGSYNEQF
TRBV5-1,ASRPGVNTEAF
TRBV9,ASSVDTFSYEQY
TRBV29-1,SVGGSGRAGGY
TRBV7-9,ASSLARSRNTGELF
TRBV28,ASTRAGMLLGTQY
TRBV18,ASSLQRTGDNLEAF
TRBV5-4,ASSLTWWGTETYNEQF
TRBV30,AWSVSITNTEAF
TRBV28,ASATGTYGYT
TRBV2,ASSLRGGYEKLF
TRBV4-2,ASSQDVGVNIQY
TRBV5-4,ASSQGLAETYEQY
TRBV30,AWNPGHETLRLGDTQY
TRBV6-1,ASSEAVTGNYGYT
TRBV5-1,ASSGRTGSGETQY
TRBV7-9,ASSRGLLYEQY
TRBV27,ASGGTWTGTANTEAF
TRBV21-1,ASSTGLVNEQF
TRBV30,ACWNYNEQF
TRBV4-1,ASSQALAGGEETQY
TRBV6-1,ASSENVLGGGGTEAF
TRBV1,TIHLRDSTYEQY
TRBV28,ASEGGAGDTQY
TRBV19,ASSIGRTYNEQF
TRBV6-1,ASSEAQGVGEQY
TRBV27,ASIQNTEAF
TRBV4-1,ASSQDQSSGRNEQF
TRBV19,ASSIGSRNTEAF
TRBV5-6,ASSLATWTGPSGNQPQH
TRBV19,ASSRRPGEFYAEAF
TRBV28,ASTGATNEKLF